This entry lists 17 T cell receptor beta chains sequenced from one sample in a study of response to subunit inactivated influenza vaccine. TCRdb ran MiXCR on the RT-PCR reads and lists one entry per CDR3 protein. The repertoire has roughly 700,000 distinct CDR3 sequences, roughly 13% of them found once; the top ten carry roughly 6.4%. Specimen: PBMCs from blood, collected around two weeks before vaccination. The origin of the receptors is a man over 45 who received an inactivated influenza vaccine.

The chain has TRBV7-9 and TRBJ2-7; tentatively, D is TRBD1 or TRBD2 (7 bases each). The CDR3 has 15 residues. Trimming pared 5 bases from V and 3 bases from J, leaving 17 bases between. Germline V gene lookup returns CDR1 SEHNR and CDR2 FQNEAQ (reference sequence). DNA of the CDR3: TGTGCCAGCAGCCCCAGGGGGGGGAAAAGCTACGAGCAGTACTTC. This encodes CASSPRGGKSYEQYF.

This clonotype occurred a few times. This CDR3 reads CATSDPSLNPGYTF. Here the CDR3 DNA reads TGTGCCACCAGTGATCCCTCCCTTAATCCAGGCTACACCTTC. This sequence joins TRBV24-1 and TRBJ1-2; no firm D call. V was clipped by 3 bases and J by 8 bases, with 15 bases between them. The CDR3 runs to 14 residues. Germline V gene lookup returns CDR1 KGHDR and CDR2 SFDVKD.

This clonotype was counted only a few times. The chain uses TRBV29-1 and TRBJ2-5; D unresolved. Per the germline V gene, CDR1 is SQVTM and CDR2 is ANQGSEA. With 3 bases removed from V and 5 bases from J, the gap between germline ends came to 7 bases. The CDR3 sequence is 11 residues long. Here the CDR3 reads CSVDRAETQYF. In DNA, the CDR3 is TGCAGCGTTGACCGGGCTGAGACCCAGTACTTC.

V gene TRBV2 combines with J gene TRBJ2-3; 7 bases align to TRBD1. CDR3 length: 14 residues. Looked up from germline, CDR1 is SNHLY and CDR2 is FYNNEI. Trimming at V came to 8 bases and at J to 0 bases, leaving 5 bases not matched to a gene. CDR3 nucleotides: TGTGCCAGCTTGACAGGGCGAAGCACAGATACGCAGTATTTT. Translating it yields CASLTGRSTDTQYF.

This clonotype was counted many times. The CDR3 loop reads CSARGQGGRTDTQYF. CDR3 in DNA: TGCAGTGCTAGAGGTCAGGGGGGGCGCACAGATACGCAGTATTTT. This chain connects TRBV20-1 to TRBJ2-3, with D perhaps TRBD1 or TRBD2 (7 bases each). Trimming stripped 1 base from V and 1 base from J, with 12 bases between. Germline V CDR1 and CDR2: DFQATT, SNEGSKA (reference sequence). The CDR3 loop spans 15 amino acids.

This sequence joins TRBV7-2 and TRBJ2-5, with D possibly being TRBD2 (5 bases). Germline CDR1 is SGHTA and CDR2 is FQGNSA. The CDR3 runs to 16 residues. V lost 7 bases and J 2 bases, leaving 20 bases between the germline ends. Here the CDR3 DNA reads TGTGCCAGCAATGGGATGATGGCGGGCCTACAAGAGACCCAGTACTTC. As protein: CASNGMMAGLQETQYF. The full variable domain, its missing parts supplied by reference TRBV7-2 and TRBJ2-5, is GAGVSQSPSNKVTEKGKDVELRCDPISGHTALYWYRQSLGQGLEFLIYFQGNSAPDKSGLPSDRFSAERTGGSVSTLTIQRTQQEDSAVYLCASNGMMAGLQETQYFGPGTRLLVL.

This clonotype was seen more than once but under ten times. This chain joins TRBV30 and TRBJ1-5; the match to TRBD1 covers 7 bases. Per germline, CDR1 GTSNPN and CDR2 SVGIG (reference sequence). V gave up 3 bases and J gave up 5 bases; unmatched junction bases: 7. CDR3 size: 14 residues. The CDR3 loop reads CAWSLGQEHQPQHF. CDR3 bases: TGTGCCTGGAGCCTTGGACAGGAACATCAGCCCCAGCATTTT.

The chain recombines TRBV4-3 with TRBJ2-1; a possible D gene is TRBD1 (5 bases). The CDR3 sequence is 17 residues long. Germline CDR1 LGHNA, CDR2 YSLEER. V lost 4 bases and J lost 0, with 16 bases in between. The CDR3 loop is CASSRAGYSLSYNEQFF. The DNA for the CDR3 is TGCGCCAGCAGCCGGGCAGGGTACTCACTCTCCTACAATGAGCAGTTCTTC.

This sequence joins TRBV7-2 and TRBJ2-1, with no clear D. Per germline, CDR1 SGHTA and CDR2 FQGNSA. Trimming cost V 5 bases and J 2 bases, with 7 bases left between them. The CDR3 consists of 13 residues. CDR3 nucleotide sequence: TGTGCCAGCAGCGCGGACGCCTACAATGAGCAGTTCTTC. Residues: CASSADAYNEQFF. The full variable domain, completed using reference TRBV7-2 and TRBJ2-1, is GAGVSQSPSNKVTEKGKDVELRCDPISGHTALYWYRQSLGQGLEFLIYFQGNSAPDKSGLPSDRFSAERTGGSVSTLTIQRTQQEDSAVYLCASSADAYNEQFFGPGTRLTVL.

This clonotype was picked up a small number of times. The V gene is TRBV27, the J gene TRBJ1-6; D remains unclear. The germline V gene encodes CDR1 MNHEY and CDR2 SMNVEV (reference sequence). The CDR3 has 12 residues. Trimming removed 5 bases at V and 12 bases at J, with 11 bases between. CDR3 sequence (DNA): TGTGCCAGCAGTCTGTCGAGAGGACCCCTCCACTTT. This sequence encodes CASSLSRGPLHF.

This clonotype was detected a few times. The chain links TRBV29-1 to TRBJ2-2, with D maybe TRBD2 (6 bases). The germline V gene has CDR1 SQVTM and CDR2 ANQGSEA. The CDR3 covers 15 residues. Trimming cost V 5 bases and J 0 bases, with 13 bases left between them. Here the CDR3 reads CSVTVASANTGELFF. CDR3 in DNA: TGCAGCGTTACTGTAGCTAGCGCGAACACCGGGGAGCTGTTTTTT.

The V call is TRBV7-2, the J call TRBJ1-3, with 10 bases identical to TRBD1. Germline assignment: CDR1 SGHTA and CDR2 FQGNSA. The CDR3 runs to 17 residues. V was pared by 5 bases and J by 2 bases, with 9 bases of the junction left unmatched. Here the CDR3 reads CASSTPGQGRTGNTIYF. For the CDR3, the DNA is TGTGCCAGCAGCACACCGGGACAGGGGAGAACTGGAAACACCATATATTTT.

This clonotype was observed a handful of times. The chain combines TRBV6-1 with TRBJ2-3; TRBD2 aligns across 10 bases. V shed 7 bases and J 2 bases; nucleotides not matched to a gene: 6. The CDR3 extends over 15 amino acids. Germline V gene data show CDR1 as MNHNS and CDR2 as SASEGT. The CDR3 bases are TGTGCCAGCAAGAGACTAGCGGGCTACACAGATACGCAGTATTTT. Translated, it gives CASKRLAGYTDTQYF.

This clonotype has just a few counts. The genes are TRBV5-1 and TRBJ2-7; D uncertain. The V and J ends lost 0 bases and 2 bases respectively, with 9 bases between them. Germline CDR1 SGHRS, CDR2 YFSETQ. The CDR3 covers 14 residues. CDR3 nucleotide sequence: TGCGCCAGCAGCTTGGCGATGAGCCCCTACGAGCAGTACTTC. It codes for CASSLAMSPYEQYF.

This clonotype was detected ten times or more. The chain links TRBV20-1 to TRBJ2-2, with 8 bases lining up with TRBD1. Germline assignment: CDR1 DFQATT and CDR2 SNEGSKA (reference sequence). The CDR3 has 17 residues. V shed 3 bases and J 6 bases; nucleotides not matched to a gene: 15. The DNA for the CDR3 is TGCAGTGCTAGCGGGAACCGGGCAGGGGGCTTCCCCGGGGAGCTGTTTTTT. Translation: CSASGNRAGGFPGELFF.

The chain combines TRBV6-1 with TRBJ2-2; possible D gene TRBD1, 6 bases. Germline lookup yields CDR1 MNHNS and CDR2 SASEGT. V dropped 5 bases and J dropped 7 bases, with 14 bases sitting between them. This CDR3 comprises 14 residues. CDR3 loop: CASSTNREVGELFF. The CDR3 bases are TGTGCCAGCAGTACCAACAGGGAAGTCGGGGAGCTGTTTTTT.

This clonotype has just a few counts. The gene calls are TRBV20-1 and TRBJ1-5; D unresolved. Trimming removed 3 bases at V and 6 bases at J, with 15 bases between. The length of the CDR3 is 14 residues. Germline V gives CDR1 DFQATT, CDR2 SNEGSKA (reference sequence). This CDR3 reads CSARDRLWGQPQHF. The CDR3 coding sequence is TGCAGTGCTAGGGACCGTCTTTGGGGTCAGCCCCAGCATTTT.